This TCR beta chain came from a study of quantifying T cell responses using KT2 cells. Across the study: cDNA was made from DNase-treated RNA using alpha and beta constant primers. Study-level findings and limits: Counts of KT2 alpha and beta sequences rose linearly with the number of KT2 cells added.

A single-stranded UMI oligo with SP2 sequence was ligated to cDNA 3' ends. First-round PCR used approximately 4 cycles and beta primers RC1.1 and RC1.2 covering TRBC1 and TRBC2. One entry per CDR3 protein, called by TCRdb with MiXCR from the UMI-ligation and nested PCR reads. This sample has 39,000 or so distinct CDR3 sequences, with about 15% found just once. Germline CDR1 is KGHSH and CDR2 is LQKENI. Trimming took 3 bases from V and 4 from J; bases not matched to a gene: 6. The CDR3 contains 15 residues. KT2, a clone with a known TCR, was spiked into unfractionated PBMC. A range of KT2-to-PBMC ratios was made using fixed PBMC numbers. Regarding this clonotype: Its antigen remains unknown.

The TCR comes from a human donor. Input material: PBMCs spiked with cells of the T cell clone KT2. The chain employs TRBV18 and TRBJ1-2; 9 bases map to TRBD1. DNA for the CDR3: TGTGCCAGCTCACCGTCGGGACAGGGAGCCTATGGCTACACCTTC. Translating gives CASSPSGQGAYGYTF.